The T cell receptor beta chain described here comes from a study of T cells in Graves' hyperthyroidism and ophthalmopathy. Regions amplified from RNA transcripts were the TCR beta CDR3 regions. HTBI primers were used for first-round RT-PCR of the TCR CDR3. From the multiplex PCR reads, TCRdb called clonotypes with MiXCR, one entry per CDR3 protein. Here the sample spans more than 500,000 distinct CDR3 sequences, roughly 15% being singletons. This clonotype was found many times. CDR1 and CDR2 from the germline V gene are SGHDT and YYEEEE. This CDR3 spans 14 amino acids. Trimming cost V 3 bases and J 9 bases; bases outside gene matches: 8.

This clonotype originated in a middle-aged woman with Graves' hyperthyroidism. Sequencing was performed on blood. The J gene is TRBJ2-7, the V gene TRBV5-6; TRBD2 aligns across 11 bases. CDR3 in DNA: TGTGCCAGCAGCTCAAGGACTAGCGGGCCCGGGCAGTACTTC. As protein: CASSSRTSGPGQYF.